Each of the 5 T cell receptor beta chains below was sequenced from the same sample in a study of shared clonotypes between healthy human individuals. Naive CD8 isolation took CD45RO-negative cells positively selected for CCR7 and excluded terminally differentiated effector memory CD45RA+ cells. Clones were read by immunoSEQ multiplex PCR, and TCRdb kept only the in-frame ones, dropping some. The sample records 2 million to 2.5 million clones, approximately 95% being singletons. Sequenced: naive CD8+ T cells sorted from blood. Source of these receptors: a man between 18 and 29 years old in good health.

J is TRBJ2-5 and V is TRBV7-9; D is undetermined. Germline loops: CDR1 SEHNR, CDR2 FQNEAQ (reference sequence). The CDR3 covers 14 residues. V lost 5 bases to trimming and J lost 7 bases, with 17 bases between them. The CDR3 DNA follows: TGTGCCAGCAGCGCCCCACGTTTCCCTACGACCCAGTACTTC. Its translation: CASSAPRFPTTQYF.

The CDR3 bases are TGTGCCAGCAGCCCACAGGGTTATGAAGCTTTCTTT. Amino acids: CASSPQGYEAFF. The chain has TRBV5-6 and TRBJ1-1; D is possibly TRBD1 (6 bases). In germline, CDR1 is SGHDT, CDR2 YYEEEE. Between the trimmed V and J ends, which lost 4 bases and 7 bases, there was a span of 11 bases. CDR3 length equals 12 residues. The whole variable domain, filled in from reference TRBV5-6 and TRBJ1-1, reads DAGVTQSPTHLIKTRGQQVTLRCSPKSGHDTVSWYQQALGQGPQFIFQYYEEEERQRGNFPDRFSGHQFPNYSSELNVNALLLGDSALYLCASSPQGYEAFFGQGTRLTVV.

The CDR3 DNA reads as TGTGCCAGCAGTTACTCGATGGGTGAAGCTTTCTTT. Translated: CASSYSMGEAFF. This chain links TRBV6-6 with TRBJ1-1; D is uncertain. The CDR3 has 12 residues. Looked up from germline, CDR1 is MNHNY and CDR2 is SVGAGI (reference sequence). The V end lost 0 bases, the J end lost 7 bases, and 6 bases lay between the germline ends.

This clone showed up just a few times. A read error may account for a junction end that differs from germline. The chain combines TRBV7-7 with TRBJ2-7; TRBD2 might be the D (5 bases). The V gene's germline CDR1 is SSHAT and CDR2 FNYEAQ (reference sequence). CDR3 size: 16 residues. CDR3 region: CASSLRTRWEYDEQYF. The CDR3 DNA follows: TGTGCTAGCAGCTTAAGAACGAGGTGGGAGTATGACGAGCAGTACTTC.

The count of this clone is one. V usage is TRBV19 and J usage is TRBJ1-5; possible D gene TRBD1, 6 bases. V was shortened by 5 bases and J by 4 bases, with 9 bases between the two germline ends. CDR1 is LNHDA and CDR2 is SQIVND in the germline V gene (reference sequence). The CDR3 is 13 residues long. The CDR3, as DNA: TGTGCCAGTAGTCGGACAGAAAATCAGCCCCAGCATTTT. This encodes CASSRTENQPQHF.